A single sample gave rise to the 24 T cell receptor beta chains below, sequenced in a study of blood T cell repertoires in COVID-19. TCRdb keeps only in-frame clones here, not all; method: immunoSEQ multiplex PCR. Among 200,000 to 250,000 clones, roughly 82% were seen once, and the ten largest hold roughly 8.7%. Material for sequencing was peripheral blood. The receptors shown here come from a man aged 50 to 60 with active or convalescent COVID-19.

The CDR3 coding sequence is TGTGCCAGCAGCGCGGGAACCTATACCGGGGAGCTGTTTTTT. As protein: CASSAGTYTGELFF. The chain couples TRBV27 to TRBJ2-2; tentatively, D is TRBD2 (6 bases). This CDR3 has 14 residues. CDR1 is MNHEY, CDR2 SMNVEV, per germline (reference sequence). V was trimmed by 6 bases and J by 5 bases, leaving 13 bases between them.

The gene calls are TRBV7-2 and TRBJ2-1; D may be TRBD2 (5 bases). The germline V and J ends were trimmed by 5 bases and 4 bases, with 9 bases remaining between them. Germline values: CDR1 SGHTA, CDR2 FQGNSA. The CDR3 sequence is 13 residues long. CDR3 sequence: CASSAGLYNEQFF. In DNA, the CDR3 is TGTGCCAGCAGCGCCGGACTTTACAATGAGCAGTTCTTC.

The chain uses TRBV9 and TRBJ2-1, with 7 bases lining up with TRBD1. The J segment lost 3 bases and the V segment lost 0 bases, leaving 0 bases of the junction unmatched. Germline V gene data show CDR1 as SGDLS and CDR2 as YYNGEE. The CDR3 has 14 amino acids. Written as DNA, the CDR3 is TGTGCCAGCAGCGTAGGGGACAGCTACAATGAGCAGTTCTTC. This encodes CASSVGDSYNEQFF.

CDR3 in DNA: TGTGCCAGCAGCGAGCACGGGACAACGAACACCGGGGAGCTGTTTTTT. Encoded protein: CASSEHGTTNTGELFF. The chain has TRBV9 and TRBJ2-2; perhaps TRBD1 as D (6 bases). With 3 bases removed from V and 0 bases from J, the gap between germline ends came to 12 bases. This CDR3 is 16 amino acids long. Germline V gives CDR1 SGDLS, CDR2 YYNGEE.

The chain joins TRBV28 to TRBJ2-2; tentatively, D is TRBD2 (6 bases). The CDR3 loop spans 17 amino acids. CDR1 is MDHEN, CDR2 SYDVKM, per germline. V was cut by 6 bases and J by 4 bases, with 21 bases left in between. CDR3 DNA sequence: TGTGCCAGCAGCTGGCGGGACGCACGGTGGGTCACCGGGGAGCTGTTTTTT. It codes for CASSWRDARWVTGELFF. The full variable domain, rest sourced from reference TRBV28 and TRBJ2-2, is DVKVTQSSRYLVKRTGEKVFLECVQDMDHENMFWYRQDPGLGLRLIYFSYDVKMKEKGDIPEGYSVSREKKERFSLILESASTNQTSMYLCASSWRDARWVTGELFFGEGSRLTVL.

This clone has a single count. V usage is TRBV7-9 and J usage is TRBJ2-2; D might be TRBD1 (5 bases). Trimming took 4 bases from V and 5 from J, leaving 8 bases between them. The germline gives CDR1 SEHNR, CDR2 FQNEAQ (reference sequence). This CDR3 is built from 13 residues. CDR3 region: CASSSAGTGELFF. The CDR3 DNA reads as TGTGCCAGCAGCTCCGCAGGGACCGGGGAGCTGTTTTTT.

The chain joins TRBV6-6 to TRBJ1-2, with 9 bases matching TRBD1. V lost 6 bases and J lost 7; bases outside the gene matches: 15. Germline V gene lookup returns CDR1 MNHNY and CDR2 SVGAGI (reference sequence). CDR3 length: 16 amino acids. CDR3: CASRPQGTGKFSGYTF. The DNA of the CDR3 is TGTGCCAGCAGACCCCAGGGGACAGGGAAGTTTAGTGGCTACACCTTC.

V usage is TRBV28 and J usage is TRBJ2-7; tentative D call: TRBD1 (6 bases). The ends were cut back, 7 bases at V and 2 bases at J, with 15 bases in the middle. Germline V CDR1 and CDR2: MDHEN, SYDVKM. There are 14 residues in the CDR3. DNA of the CDR3: TGTGCCAGCACCACGACAGGCGTTCCCTACGAGCAGTACGTC. As protein: CASTTTGVPYEQYV.

This clone was detected only once. The chain employs TRBV5-1 and TRBJ2-7, with D perhaps TRBD2 (5 bases). There are 12 residues in the CDR3. Trimming took off 3 bases at V and 6 bases at J, with 10 bases between the two ends. Germline V gene lookup returns CDR1 SGHRS and CDR2 YFSETQ. CDR3 residues: CASSSPEGEQYF. Written as DNA, the CDR3 is TGCGCCAGCAGCTCGCCCGAGGGCGAGCAGTACTTC. The full variable domain, in which reference TRBV5-1 and TRBJ2-7 provide the parts outside the CDR3, is KAGVTQTPRYLIKTRGQQVTLSCSPISGHRSVSWYQQTPGQGLQFLFEYFSETQRNKGNFPGRFSGRQFSNSRSEMNVSTLELGDSALYLCASSSPEGEQYFGPGTRLTVT.

The CDR3 reads CASGLGSSGTGYYGYTF. The DNA of the CDR3 is TGTGCTAGTGGTTTGGGTTCGTCCGGGACAGGGTACTATGGCTACACCTTC. The V and J genes are TRBV12-5 and TRBJ1-2, with 9 bases identical to TRBD1. The CDR3 is 17 residues long. V shed 1 base and J 3 bases; nucleotides not matched to a gene: 9. Germline assignment: CDR1 LGHNT and CDR2 FRNRAP.

This chain connects TRBV2 to TRBJ2-7; tentative D call: TRBD2 (5 bases). Germline CDR1 reads SNHLY; CDR2 reads FYNNEI. Trimming took 7 bases from V and 5 from J, leaving 18 bases between them. The CDR3 runs to 14 residues. The CDR3 DNA reads as TGTGCCAGCAATGGGGAGAGGGCGGCTAACGAGCAGTACGTC. Its protein product is CASNGERAANEQYV.

The chain uses TRBV30 and TRBJ1-1; 8 nucleotides align to TRBD1. V shed 5 bases, J shed 4 bases, and the junction held 6 bases outside the gene matches. Germline CDR1 GTSNPN, CDR2 SVGIG (reference sequence). CDR3 length: 13 residues. The CDR3 loop is CAWDRGSGTEAFF. The CDR3 DNA reads TGTGCCTGGGACAGGGGATCGGGCACTGAAGCTTTCTTT.

The chain has TRBV5-1 and TRBJ1-2; D unclear. The CDR3 is made up of 14 amino acids. CDR1 is SGHRS, CDR2 YFSETQ, per germline. V was cut by 1 base and J by 1 base, with 8 bases left in between. The CDR3 is CASSLRSGNYGYTF. In DNA, the CDR3 is TGCGCCAGCAGCTTGCGTAGCGGTAACTATGGCTACACCTTC.

V usage is TRBV2 and J usage is TRBJ2-1; TRBD2 aligns across 11 bases. Germline V gene lookup returns CDR1 SNHLY and CDR2 FYNNEI. The trim removed 6 bases at V and 9 bases at J, leaving 13 bases unmatched. This CDR3 has 16 amino acids. The CDR3 loop reads CASREGATSGTVEQFF. The DNA for the CDR3 is TGTGCCAGCAGAGAGGGCGCGACTAGCGGGACAGTTGAGCAGTTCTTC.

This chain links TRBV27 with TRBJ2-3; D perhaps matches TRBD2 (6 bases). CDR3 length: 15 amino acids. Trimming left V 2 bases short and J 1 base short, with 10 bases between. The germline CDR1 and CDR2 sequences are MNHEY and SMNVEV (reference sequence). CDR3 sequence reads: CASSLAPSGTDTQYF. CDR3 coding DNA: TGTGCCAGCAGTTTAGCCCCTAGCGGCACAGATACGCAGTATTTT.

The rearrangement links TRBV2 to TRBJ1-2; 8 nucleotides align to TRBD1. Per the germline V gene, CDR1 is SNHLY and CDR2 is FYNNEI. With 4 bases clipped from V and 3 bases from J, the junction kept 4 bases outside the gene matches. The CDR3 contains 14 residues. The DNA of the CDR3 is TGTGCCAGCAGTGTGGGACAGGATCACTATGGCTACACCTTC. Translation: CASSVGQDHYGYTF. The full variable domain, with the rest looked up from reference TRBV2 and TRBJ1-2, is EPEVTQTPSHQVTQMGQEVILRCVPISNHLYFYWYRQILGQKVEFLVSFYNNEISEKSEIFDDQFSVERPDGSNFTLKIRSTKLEDSAMYFCASSVGQDHYGYTFGSGTRLTVV.

This clone was picked up one time. The chain carries TRBV9 and TRBJ2-3; 8 nucleotides match TRBD1. J gave up 1 base and V 3 bases, and 7 bases lay outside the gene matches. The CDR3 loop spans 16 amino acids. Germline lookup yields CDR1 SGDLS and CDR2 YYNGEE. The CDR3 coding sequence is TGTGCCAGCAGCGCGGGGACAGGCGGGGGCACAGATACGCAGTATTTT. Translating gives CASSAGTGGGTDTQYF.

The chain joins TRBV9 to TRBJ1-1, with unresolved D. The V end lost 0 bases, the J end lost 1 base, and 7 bases lay between the germline ends. CDR1 SGDLS and CDR2 YYNGEE come from the germline V gene. This CDR3 spans 14 amino acids. In DNA, the CDR3 is TGTGCCAGCAGCGTAGGGGCCGAGAACACTGAAGCTTTCTTT. As protein: CASSVGAENTEAFF.

The chain links TRBV7-9 to TRBJ2-5; perhaps TRBD1 as D (6 bases). CDR1 and CDR2 (germline): SEHNR, FQNEAQ (reference sequence). The CDR3 contains 13 residues. V was trimmed by 5 bases and J by 3 bases, leaving 10 bases between them. Written as DNA, the CDR3 is TGTGCCAGCAGCATGGCAGGGGAAGAGACCCAGTACTTC. Protein sequence: CASSMAGEETQYF.

Comment on this clone: The same CDR3 arises from other DNA sequences in this sample as well. The J gene is TRBJ1-1, the V gene TRBV29-1, with D perhaps TRBD1 (5 bases). Germline-derived CDR1 and CDR2 are SQVTM and ANQGSEA. The CDR3 loop spans 12 amino acids. V shed 4 bases and J shed 4 bases, with 10 bases lying between them. This CDR3 reads CSVGRGGTEAFF. CDR3 nucleotides: TGCAGCGTTGGCCGGGGGGGCACTGAAGCTTTCTTT.

V gene TRBV2 combines with J gene TRBJ2-7; the D gene is possibly TRBD1 (6 bases). V was cut by 5 bases and J by 5 bases, with 10 bases left in between. CDR1 is SNHLY and CDR2 is FYNNEI in the germline V gene. This CDR3 is 12 amino acids long. The CDR3 loop reads CASSTGSDEQYV. The CDR3 nucleotides are TGTGCCAGCAGTACAGGGTCTGACGAGCAGTACGTC.

The CDR3: CASSLRGLGTEAFF. Here the CDR3 DNA reads TGTGCCAGCAGTCTTAGGGGGCTTGGGACTGAAGCTTTCTTT. The chain links TRBV28 to TRBJ1-1; 7 nucleotides match TRBD1. Germline V gives CDR1 MDHEN, CDR2 SYDVKM. This CDR3 has 14 amino acids. The V gene end was trimmed by 5 bases and the J gene end by 5 bases; junction bases not matched to a gene: 8.

This chain uses TRBV7-3 with TRBJ2-1, with 9 bases identical to TRBD2. V trimming: 4 bases; J trimming: 4 bases; junction bases outside the gene matches: 5. Germline CDR1 reads SGHTA; CDR2 reads FQGTGA. The CDR3 consists of 15 residues. CDR3: CASSSLAGIYNEQFF. CDR3 bases: TGTGCCAGCAGCTCCCTAGCGGGAATTTACAATGAGCAGTTCTTC. Drawing the rest from reference TRBV7-3 and TRBJ2-1, the complete variable domain is GAGVSQTPSNKVTEKGKYVELRCDPISGHTALYWYRQSLGQGPEFLIYFQGTGAADDSGLPNDRFFAVRPEGSVSTLKIQRTERGDSAVYLCASSSLAGIYNEQFFGPGTRLTVL.

A few counts support this clone. This chain joins TRBV19 and TRBJ1-1; TRBD1 matches at 10 bases. This CDR3 spans 14 amino acids. V trimming: 5 bases; J trimming: 3 bases; junction bases outside the gene matches: 3. Germline CDR1 and CDR2: LNHDA and SQIVND (reference sequence). The CDR3 nucleotides read TGTGCCAGTAGTCCGGGACAGGGGTACACTGAAGCTTTCTTT. The encoded protein is CASSPGQGYTEAFF.